The rows below give T cell receptor beta chains drawn from one sample of a study of cytomegalovirus exposure and HLA in healthy donors. TCRdb's copy holds only in-frame clones and misses some; the assay was immunoSEQ multiplex PCR. The sample includes 100,000 to 120,000 clones, around 89% of them seen just once. Sequencing was performed on PBMCs. These receptors came from a woman younger than 45 in good health and CMV-seropositive. CDR3s include the opening cysteine and the closing phenylalanine or tryptophan. D genes are given only for firm matches. Expanded clones are given a class, and other clones once, few, many or no size at all.

clone size	V gene	D gene	J gene	CDR3 protein	CDR3 DNA
-	TRBV11-2	TRBD2	TRBJ2-2	CASSPRLAGVLGSGELFF	TGTGCCAGCAGCCCAAGACTAGCGGGGGTACTGGGTTCCGGGGAGCTGTTTTTT
-	TRBV7-9	TRBD2	TRBJ2-3	CASSSTSGSQDTQYF	TGTGCCAGCAGCTCGACTAGCGGGAGCCAAGATACGCAGTATTTT
-	TRBV28	-	TRBJ1-5	CASSWDNSNNQPQHF	TGTGCCAGCAGTTGGGACAATAGTAACAATCAGCCCCAGCATTTT
-	TRBV5-1	TRBD1	TRBJ2-1	CASSLQETGGENEQFF	TGCGCCAGCAGCTTACAGGAGACAGGGGGGGAAAATGAGCAGTTCTTC
-	TRBV2	-	TRBJ1-1	CASNLDRDTEAFF	TGTGCCAGCAACCTGGACAGAGACACTGAAGCTTTCTTT
-	TRBV19	-	TRBJ2-7	CASSAGLNEQYF	TGTGCCAGTAGTGCTGGACTCAACGAGCAGTACTTC
-	TRBV7-2	-	TRBJ1-6	CAGPRRANNSPLHF	TGTGCCGGCCCCCGGAGGGCGAATAATTCACCCCTCCACTTT
-	TRBV7-2	-	TRBJ1-1	CASSSDRNTEAFF	TGTGCCAGCAGCTCGGACAGGAACACTGAAGCTTTCTTT
-	TRBV30	-	TRBJ2-7	CAWSVETLYEQYF	TGTGCCTGGAGTGTAGAGACACTCTACGAGCAGTACTTC
-	TRBV27	TRBD1	TRBJ2-7	CASSKGQGGLYEQYF	TGTGCCAGCAGTAAGGGACAGGGTGGTCTCTACGAGCAGTACTTC
-	TRBV5-1	-	TRBJ2-3	CASSLAGFGTDTQYF	TGCGCCAGCAGCTTGGCGGGGTTTGGCACAGATACGCAGTATTTT
-	TRBV5-1	TRBD1	TRBJ2-3	CASREPGQGTDTQYF	TGCGCCAGCAGGGAGCCGGGACAGGGCACAGATACGCAGTATTTT
-	TRBV6-6	TRBD2	TRBJ2-1	CASSSSGTSNEQFF	TGTGCCAGCAGTTCCTCCGGGACTAGCAATGAGCAGTTCTTC
-	TRBV5-8	TRBD1	TRBJ1-5	CASSSNPGTDINQPQHF	TGTGCCAGCAGCTCCAACCCGGGGACAGACATCAATCAGCCCCAGCATTTT
many	TRBV7-9	TRBD1	TRBJ1-2	CASSGPGQGVNYGYTF	TGTGCCAGCAGCGGTCCGGGACAGGGGGTTAACTATGGCTACACCTTC
-	TRBV6-6	TRBD1	TRBJ2-2	CASRAGTGFNTGELFF	TGTGCCAGCAGGGCCGGGACAGGGTTTAACACCGGGGAGCTGTTTTTT
-	TRBV28	TRBD1	TRBJ2-7	CASSLIPGTGNSEQYF	TGTGCCAGCAGTTTAATTCCCGGGACAGGGAACTCGGAGCAGTACTTC
-	TRBV19	TRBD1	TRBJ1-5	CASSKFVRQGSVHQPQHF	TGTGCCAGTAGTAAGTTCGTTCGACAGGGGAGCGTCCATCAGCCCCAGCATTTT
-	TRBV7-9	TRBD2	TRBJ2-3	CASSGGLVAQYF	TGTGCCAGCAGCGGGGGACTAGTCGCGCAGTATTTT
-	TRBV19	-	TRBJ1-2	CASSPLGVYGYTF	TGTGCCAGTAGTCCATTAGGGGTCTATGGCTACACCTTC
-	TRBV2	TRBD1	TRBJ1-3	CASSQYGTGVGNTIYF	TGTGCCAGCAGTCAGTACGGGACAGGGGTTGGAAACACCATATATTTT
few	TRBV25-1	-	TRBJ1-4	CASTLGGLNEKLFF	TGTGCCAGCACTCTCGGGGGGCTCAATGAAAAACTGTTTTTT
-	TRBV11-1	-	TRBJ2-5	CASSSVEETQYF	TGTGCCAGCAGCTCGGTGGAAGAGACCCAGTACTTC
-	TRBV4-1	TRBD1	TRBJ2-2	CASRSSGQANTGELFF	TGCGCCAGCCGATCTTCAGGACAGGCGAACACCGGGGAGCTGTTTTTT
-	TRBV19	-	TRBJ1-3	CASSLPTGLTSGNTIYF	TGTGCCAGTAGTCTTCCCACGGGACTCACCTCTGGAAACACCATATATTTT
-	TRBV5-1	-	TRBJ2-1	CASSLPPGGSYNEQFF	TGCGCCAGCAGCTTGCCCCCCGGGGGCTCCTACAATGAGCAGTTCTTC
-	TRBV2	TRBD2	TRBJ2-7	CASSPRGGVAPYEQYF	TGTGCCAGCAGTCCCCGGGGGGGGGTTGCGCCCTACGAGCAGTACTTC
-	TRBV5-1	-	TRBJ1-6	CASSLVTGYNSPLHF	TGCGCCAGCAGTCTTGTGACAGGATATAATTCACCCCTCCACTTT
-	TRBV7-2	-	TRBJ1-1	CASSLVTEAFF	TGTGCCAGCAGCTTAGTAACTGAAGCTTTCTTT
-	TRBV7-9	-	TRBJ2-7	CASSLVPSYEQYF	TGTGCCAGCAGCTTAGTCCCATCCTACGAGCAGTACTTC
once	TRBV5-1	-	TRBJ2-3	CASGQIADTQYF	TGCGCCAGCGGTCAAATAGCGGATACGCAGTATTTT
-	TRBV5-4	-	TRBJ1-2	CASSLAGTFGYTF	TGTGCCAGCAGCTTGGCTGGGACTTTTGGCTACACCTTC
-	TRBV6-6	-	TRBJ1-2	CASTTGDRLNGYTF	TGTGCCAGCACCACCGGAGACAGGCTTAATGGCTACACCTTC
once	TRBV6-6	-	TRBJ1-2	CASSYARGLNYGYTF	TGTGCCAGCAGTTACGCACGCGGGCTTAACTATGGCTACACCTTC
-	TRBV4-1	-	TRBJ2-5	CASSQDVAGLLSQYF	TGCGCCAGCAGCCAAGATGTGGCGGGTCTACTCTCCCAGTACTTC
few	TRBV30	TRBD1	TRBJ1-2	CAWRRTGDIGYTF	TGTGCCTGGAGAAGGACAGGGGATATTGGCTACACCTTC
few	TRBV5-4	-	TRBJ2-3	CASGHPSTDTQYF	TGTGCCAGCGGACACCCAAGCACAGATACGCAGTATTTT